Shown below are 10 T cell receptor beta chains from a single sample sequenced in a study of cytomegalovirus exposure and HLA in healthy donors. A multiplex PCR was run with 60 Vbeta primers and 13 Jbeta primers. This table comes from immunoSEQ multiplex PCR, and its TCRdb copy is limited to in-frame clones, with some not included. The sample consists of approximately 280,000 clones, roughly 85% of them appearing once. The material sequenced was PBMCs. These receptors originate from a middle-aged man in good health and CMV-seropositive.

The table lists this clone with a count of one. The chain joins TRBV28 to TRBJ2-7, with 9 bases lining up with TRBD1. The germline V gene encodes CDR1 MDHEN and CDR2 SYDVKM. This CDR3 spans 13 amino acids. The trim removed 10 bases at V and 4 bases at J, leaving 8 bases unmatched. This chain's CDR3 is CAILDRGEYEQYF. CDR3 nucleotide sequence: TGTGCCATCTTGGACAGGGGTGAGTACGAGCAGTACTTC.

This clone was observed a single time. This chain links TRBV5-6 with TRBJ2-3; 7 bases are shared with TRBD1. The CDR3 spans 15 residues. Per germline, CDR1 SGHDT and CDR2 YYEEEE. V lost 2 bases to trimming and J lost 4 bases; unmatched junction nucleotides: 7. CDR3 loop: CASSFLGTVADTQYF. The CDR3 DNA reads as TGTGCCAGCAGCTTTCTCGGGACAGTGGCAGATACGCAGTATTTT.

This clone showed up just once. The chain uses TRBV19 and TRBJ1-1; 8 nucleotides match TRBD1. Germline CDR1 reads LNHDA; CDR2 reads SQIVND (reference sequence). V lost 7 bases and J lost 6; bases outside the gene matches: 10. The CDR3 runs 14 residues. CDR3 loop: CASTIGQGGPEAFF. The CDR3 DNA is TGTGCCAGTACCATCGGACAGGGCGGCCCTGAAGCTTTCTTT.

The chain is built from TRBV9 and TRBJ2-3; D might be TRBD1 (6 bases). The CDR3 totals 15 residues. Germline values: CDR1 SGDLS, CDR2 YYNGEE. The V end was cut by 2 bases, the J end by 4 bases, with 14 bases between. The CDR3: CASSVTGGRSDTQYF. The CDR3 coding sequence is TGTGCCAGCAGCGTGACAGGTGGTAGATCAGATACGCAGTATTTT.

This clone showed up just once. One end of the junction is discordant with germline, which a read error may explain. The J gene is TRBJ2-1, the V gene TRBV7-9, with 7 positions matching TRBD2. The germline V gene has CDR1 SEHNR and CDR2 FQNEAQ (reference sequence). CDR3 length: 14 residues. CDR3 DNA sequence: TGTTCCAGCAGCTTCGGACTAGGATGGGGTGAGCAGTTCTTC. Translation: CSSSFGLGWGEQFF.

The CDR3 reads CASSELRGKYYEQYF. In DNA, the CDR3 is TGTGCCAGCAGTGAACTCAGGGGGAAATACTACGAGCAGTACTTC. The chain recombines TRBV6-1 with TRBJ2-7; 7 positions match TRBD1. Germline trimming cut 2 bases from V and 3 bases from J; bases unmatched to any gene: 7. The CDR3 is made up of 15 amino acids. Germline V lookup: CDR1 MNHNS, CDR2 SASEGT.

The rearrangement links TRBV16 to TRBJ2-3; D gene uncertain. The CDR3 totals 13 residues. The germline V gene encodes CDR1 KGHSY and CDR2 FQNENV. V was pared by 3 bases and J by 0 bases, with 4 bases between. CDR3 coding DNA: TGTGCCAGCAGCCAGGGCAGCACAGATACGCAGTATTTT. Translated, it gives CASSQGSTDTQYF. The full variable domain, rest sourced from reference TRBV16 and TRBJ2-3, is GEEVAQTPKHLVRGEGQKAKLYCAPIKGHSYVFWYQQVLKNEFKFLISFQNENVFDETGMPKERFSAKCLPNSPCSLEIQATKLEDSAVYFCASSQGSTDTQYFGPGTRLTVL.

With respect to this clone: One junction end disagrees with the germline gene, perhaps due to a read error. The CDR3 region is CSSSLRTSGRGTGELFF. In DNA, the CDR3 is TGTTCCAGCAGTTTACGGACTAGCGGGAGGGGCACCGGGGAGCTGTTTTTT. This sequence joins TRBV7-9 and TRBJ2-2; 15 bases are a match to TRBD2. The CDR3 loop spans 17 amino acids. Germline CDR1 is SEHNR and CDR2 is FQNEAQ (reference sequence).

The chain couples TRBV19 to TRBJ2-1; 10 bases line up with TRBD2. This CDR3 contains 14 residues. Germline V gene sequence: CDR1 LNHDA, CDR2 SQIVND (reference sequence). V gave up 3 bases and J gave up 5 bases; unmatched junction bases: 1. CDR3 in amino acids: CASSITSGNNEQFF. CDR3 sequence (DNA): TGTGCCAGTAGTATCACTAGCGGGAACAATGAGCAGTTCTTC.

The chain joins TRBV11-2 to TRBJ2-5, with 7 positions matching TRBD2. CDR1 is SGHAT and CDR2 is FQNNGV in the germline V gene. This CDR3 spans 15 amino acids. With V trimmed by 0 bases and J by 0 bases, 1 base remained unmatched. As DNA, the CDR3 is TGTGCCAGCAGCTTAGAGGGGAGGGACCAAGAGACCCAGTACTTC. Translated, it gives CASSLEGRDQETQYF.